The clone carrying this T cell receptor (beta chain) showed up many times. The data were obtained in a study of T cells in Graves' hyperthyroidism and ophthalmopathy. At the level of the study: Sampling of peripheral blood happened at initial diagnosis, prior to any treatment.

Germline loops: CDR1 MDHEN, CDR2 SYDVKM. The CDR3 totals 19 residues. V lost 6 bases and J lost 2; bases outside the gene matches: 14. Uncontrolled infection, other autoimmune disease, pregnancy or lactation excluded patients. Orbital computed tomography and thyroid ultrasound, together with serum TRAb and thyroxine and clinical symptoms, were used for diagnoses. TCR beta CDR3 region amplification was performed from RNA transcripts. The study used the HTBI primer set for a first-round RT-PCR of the TCR CDR3. TCRdb used MiXCR to reprocess the multiplex PCR reads, holding one entry per CDR3 protein. The sample yields hundreds of thousands of distinct CDR3 sequences, 13% to 15% seen once.

The clonotype originates from a woman aged 45-65 years with Graves' ophthalmopathy. Source material: blood. This chain connects TRBV28 to TRBJ2-3; TRBD2 matches 13 bases. The CDR3 reads CASSRRPGLAGTPTDTQYF. The CDR3 DNA reads TGTGCCAGCAGCCGCCGACCGGGACTAGCGGGAACTCCCACAGATACGCAGTATTTT.